The T cell receptor (beta chain) under discussion was sequenced for a study of OX40 agonist ivuxolimab in advanced cancers. In the study overall: Patients treated during dose escalation were battling hepatocellular carcinoma, melanoma, renal cell or head and neck cancer.

As to this clone: Its specificity is not known.

Excluded were patients having autoimmune disease history or systemic immunosuppression. General study results and limits: Normalized T-cell clonal expansion was also low in a subset of nonresponders. More expanded clones were seen, on average, in CD8+ T cells than in CD4+.

Germline V gene sequence: CDR1 LNHDA, CDR2 SQIVND (reference sequence). This CDR3 spans 17 amino acids. V gave up 7 bases and J gave up 4 bases, with 23 bases separating them. Clones were sequenced by immunoSEQ multiplex PCR, and TCRdb holds only the in-frame ones, with some missing. This table holds under 80,000 clones, less than 95% found once. This TCR was sampled from an adult with an advanced solid tumor such as melanoma, head and neck, liver or kidney cancer. V and J are TRBV19 and TRBJ1-5, with D tentatively TRBD1 (6 bases). The sample was CD4+ or CD8+ T cells sorted from blood, taken in a trial of the OX40 agonist ivuxolimab. This chain's CDR3 is CASTLKTGLGPNQPQHF. CDR3 nucleotides: TGTGCCAGTACCCTAAAGACAGGATTGGGGCCGAATCAGCCCCAGCATTTT. Full variable domain (missing parts from reference TRBV19 and TRBJ1-5): DGGITQSPKYLFRKEGQNVTLSCEQNLNHDAMYWYRQDPGQGLRLIYYSQIVNDFQKGDIAEGYSVSREKKESFPLTVTSAQKNPTAFYLCASTLKTGLGPNQPQHFGDGTRLSIL.